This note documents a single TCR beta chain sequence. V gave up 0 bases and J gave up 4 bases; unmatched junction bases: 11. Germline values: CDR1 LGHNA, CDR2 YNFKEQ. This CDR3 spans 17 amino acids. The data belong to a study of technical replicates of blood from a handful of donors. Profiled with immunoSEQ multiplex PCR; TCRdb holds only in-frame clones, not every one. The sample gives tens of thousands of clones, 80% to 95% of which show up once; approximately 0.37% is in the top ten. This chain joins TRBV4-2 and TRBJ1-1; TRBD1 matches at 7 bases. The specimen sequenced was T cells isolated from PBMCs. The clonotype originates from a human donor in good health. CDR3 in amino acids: CASSQDFETGSPTEAFF. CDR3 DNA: TGTGCCAGCAGCCAAGATTTCGAGACAGGGAGTCCCACTGAAGCTTTCTTT.